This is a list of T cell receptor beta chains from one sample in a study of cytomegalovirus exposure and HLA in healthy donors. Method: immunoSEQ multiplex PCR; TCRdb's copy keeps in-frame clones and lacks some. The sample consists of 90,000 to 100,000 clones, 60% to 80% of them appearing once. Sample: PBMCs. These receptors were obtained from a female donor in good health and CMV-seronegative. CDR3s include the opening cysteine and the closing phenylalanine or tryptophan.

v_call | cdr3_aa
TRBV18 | CASSPGGVGQPQHF
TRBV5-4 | CASSLLGGSTYEQYF
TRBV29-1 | CSVRETEAFF
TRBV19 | CASSNPPGVSNQPQHF
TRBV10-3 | CAISAQNEQYF
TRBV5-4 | CASSSRQGNGEKLFF
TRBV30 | CAATLAGGSYEQYF
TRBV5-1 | CASSLAGSGYNEQFF
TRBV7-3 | CASSLSGQGVYEQYF
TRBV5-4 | CASSLGQAPEKLFF
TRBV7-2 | CASNIKGIVGEQFF
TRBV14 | CASSQVESSITYEQYF
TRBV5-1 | CASSSLTGGPSKAFF
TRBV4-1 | CASSWTSGEETQYF
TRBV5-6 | CASSDTGVFTEAFF
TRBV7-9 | CASSPGKGQETQYF
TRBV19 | CASSIPGSEQYF
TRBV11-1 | CASSPRDRAAKNIQYF
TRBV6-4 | CASSDRGGNGYTF
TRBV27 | CASRLTPTYEQYF
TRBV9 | CASSVAPTGTYEQYF
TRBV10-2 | CASSSDGQGFYRFNYGYTF
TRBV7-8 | CASSQLGGSGNTIYF
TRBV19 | CASSIRGEQYF
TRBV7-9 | CASSHGTGRTEETQYF
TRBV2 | CASRAGRALGGYTF
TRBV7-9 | CASSIPRGGTHNEQFF
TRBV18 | CASSPSAPGGGTEAFF
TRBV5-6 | CASSLTGAGNTIYF
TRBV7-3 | CASSLTGGANYGYTF
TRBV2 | CASSERFKGGADTQYF
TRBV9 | CASSAGTRAYNEQFF
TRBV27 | CASRKLAGSTDTQYF
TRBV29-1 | CSVPSPATSGIRSAGELFF
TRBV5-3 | CARSGQPQHF
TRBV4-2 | CASSRAGDEQFF
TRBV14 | CASSQGLGVRSTGELFF
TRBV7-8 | CASSPDRDNTEAFF
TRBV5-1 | CASSLGQGSYNEQFF
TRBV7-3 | CASSAEAGASYEQYF
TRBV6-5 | CASSYRYERGTEAFF
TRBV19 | CASTLQADRYYGYTF
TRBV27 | CASSSSRDSVKYF
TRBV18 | CASSPSGQNSNQPQHF
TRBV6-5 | CASGDYRNTGELFF
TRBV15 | CATSTGGAYEQYF
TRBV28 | CASSLRLEGQAFF
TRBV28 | CASGEMRTEAFF
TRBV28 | CASSPRWQFNQPQHF
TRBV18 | CASSPIHVANTGELFF
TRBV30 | CAWSVATGGTAFF
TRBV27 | CASSFTSGGLAKNIQYF
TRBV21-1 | CASSKGQAEKAKNIQYF
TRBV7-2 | CASSLVRGSQETQYF
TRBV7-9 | CASSRGAGGPVGNEQFF
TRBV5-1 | CATQRTSGLAGYNEQFF
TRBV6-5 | CASSYSVRGNSYEQYF
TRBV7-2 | CASSTYGTGNQPQHF
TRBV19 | CASSISTGYGYTF